This TCR beta chain was recovered during a study of blood T cell repertoires in COVID-19. Assay: immunoSEQ multiplex PCR; the TCRdb copy retains only in-frame clones and omits some. This sample has around 310,000 clones, with roughly 90% found just once. The CDR3 is 15 amino acids. Germline loops: CDR1 LGHDT, CDR2 YNNKEL (reference sequence). V lost 9 bases, J lost 4 bases, and 14 bases stayed unmatched. The sequencing sample was made of PBMCs or T cells enriched from blood (not recorded which). The TCR originated in a woman between 35 and 50 years old who had recovered from COVID-19. The chain has TRBV3-1 (or the pseudogene TRBV3-2) and TRBJ2-7; 8 bases align to TRBD2. CDR3: CASRLGTSMPYEQYF. Here the CDR3 DNA reads TGTGCCAGTCGTCTCGGGACTAGTATGCCGTACGAGCAGTACTTC.